This is a list of T cell receptor beta chains from one sample in a study of T-cell memory formation after mild COVID-19. Each CDR3 protein gets one entry after TCRdb re-called the 5' RACE reads with MiXCR. The sample includes 150,000 to 200,000 distinct CDR3 sequences, roughly 17% seen only once; the top ten take around 2%. The sample taken for sequencing was PBMCs or a T cell subset sorted from them (not recorded which). The receptors originated from an adult woman who had mild COVID-19 (a few samples of this study predate the infection). Cell type and time point are not known. Both conserved end residues are part of each CDR3. A D gene is named only where the DNA matches it firmly. The size field is filled for only some rows; it gives once, few, many or a size class.

abundance: many; j_gene: TRBJ2-1; v_gene: TRBV5-1; d_gene: NA; CDR3aa: CASSLVPRTASYNEQFF; CDR3nt: TGCGCCAGCAGCTTGGTTCCACGGACTGCGTCCTACAATGAGCAGTTCTTC
abundance: few; j_gene: TRBJ2-7; v_gene: TRBV27; d_gene: TRBD1; CDR3aa: CASSPDRAYEQYF; CDR3nt: TGTGCCAGCAGTCCTGACAGGGCCTACGAGCAGTACTTC
abundance: NA; j_gene: TRBJ2-7; v_gene: TRBV6-5; d_gene: NA; CDR3aa: CASSSGSLSYEQYF; CDR3nt: TGTGCCAGCAGTTCAGGGTCCCTCTCCTACGAGCAGTACTTC
abundance: few; j_gene: TRBJ2-5; v_gene: TRBV6-5; d_gene: TRBD1; CDR3aa: CASLPVHTGGGTQYF; CDR3nt: TGTGCCAGCCTACCGGTTCATACAGGGGGAGGAACCCAGTACTTC
abundance: few; j_gene: TRBJ2-2; v_gene: TRBV7-2; d_gene: NA; CDR3aa: CGLGGGFGELFF; CDR3nt: TGTGGACTCGGAGGGGGGTTCGGGGAGCTGTTTTTT
abundance: NA; j_gene: TRBJ2-3; v_gene: TRBV7-9; d_gene: TRBD1; CDR3aa: CASSLGGGEGDTQYF; CDR3nt: TGTGCCAGCAGCTTAGGAGGGGGCGAAGGGGATACGCAGTATTTT
abundance: NA; j_gene: TRBJ2-7; v_gene: TRBV9; d_gene: TRBD1; CDR3aa: CASSFGQGSGEQYF; CDR3nt: TGTGCCAGCAGCTTCGGACAGGGAAGTGGCGAGCAGTACTTC
abundance: NA; j_gene: TRBJ1-2; v_gene: TRBV28; d_gene: TRBD1; CDR3aa: CASTTGPYGYTF; CDR3nt: TGTGCCAGCACGACAGGGCCCTATGGCTACACCTTC
abundance: NA; j_gene: TRBJ1-5; v_gene: TRBV24-1; d_gene: TRBD1; CDR3aa: CATSDSGQGYQPQHF; CDR3nt: TGTGCCACCAGTGATTCTGGACAGGGCTATCAGCCCCAGCATTTT
abundance: few; j_gene: TRBJ2-1; v_gene: TRBV7-2; d_gene: NA; CDR3aa: CASSLARTYNNEQFF; CDR3nt: TGTGCCAGCAGCTTAGCTCGGACCTACAACAATGAGCAGTTCTTC
abundance: few; j_gene: TRBJ2-4; v_gene: TRBV4-1; d_gene: TRBD2; CDR3aa: CASSQPRGLAGGLLNIQYF; CDR3nt: TGCGCCAGCAGCCAACCCCGTGGGCTAGCGGGGGGGCTTTTAAACATTCAGTACTTC
abundance: NA; j_gene: TRBJ2-5; v_gene: TRBV2; d_gene: NA; CDR3aa: CASSEARQETQYF; CDR3nt: TGTGCCAGCAGTGAGGCCAGGCAAGAGACCCAGTACTTC
abundance: NA; j_gene: TRBJ2-1; v_gene: TRBV5-1; d_gene: NA; CDR3aa: CASSWGGGSYNEQFF; CDR3nt: TGCGCCAGCAGCTGGGGGGGCGGGTCCTACAATGAGCAGTTCTTC
abundance: NA; j_gene: TRBJ2-5; v_gene: TRBV11-2; d_gene: TRBD2; CDR3aa: CASSPWRPWTSGSRRQETQYF; CDR3nt: TGTGCCAGCAGCCCATGGAGGCCCTGGACTAGCGGGAGCAGAAGGCAAGAGACCCAGTACTTC
abundance: few; j_gene: TRBJ2-3; v_gene: TRBV24-1; d_gene: TRBD2; CDR3aa: CATSQAGDPTDTQYF; CDR3nt: TGTGCCACCAGCCAGGCGGGAGACCCCACAGATACGCAGTATTTT
abundance: NA; j_gene: TRBJ1-1; v_gene: TRBV14; d_gene: NA; CDR3aa: CASSQAGAITEAFF; CDR3nt: TGTGCCAGCAGCCAAGCCGGGGCAATCACTGAAGCTTTCTTT
abundance: few; j_gene: TRBJ1-1; v_gene: TRBV6-5; d_gene: TRBD1; CDR3aa: CASSTGGGKNTEAFF; CDR3nt: TGTGCCAGCAGTACAGGGGGGGGAAAGAACACTGAAGCTTTCTTT
abundance: few; j_gene: TRBJ2-5; v_gene: TRBV2; d_gene: NA; CDR3aa: CASSGGRVQETQYF; CDR3nt: TGTGCCAGCAGTGGGGGAAGGGTCCAAGAGACCCAGTACTTC